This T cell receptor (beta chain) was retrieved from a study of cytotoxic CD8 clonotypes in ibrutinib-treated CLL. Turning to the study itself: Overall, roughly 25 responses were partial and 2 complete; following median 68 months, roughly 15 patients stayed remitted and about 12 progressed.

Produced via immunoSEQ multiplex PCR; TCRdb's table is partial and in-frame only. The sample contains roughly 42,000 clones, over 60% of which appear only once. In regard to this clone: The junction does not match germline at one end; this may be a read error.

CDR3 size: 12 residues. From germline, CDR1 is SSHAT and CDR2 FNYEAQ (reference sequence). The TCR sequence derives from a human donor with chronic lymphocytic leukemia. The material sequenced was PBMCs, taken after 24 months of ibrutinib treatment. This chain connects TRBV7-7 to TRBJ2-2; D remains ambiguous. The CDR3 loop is CASSLTAGELFF. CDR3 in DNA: TGTGCTAGCAGCTTAACTGCCGGGGAGCTGTTTTTT. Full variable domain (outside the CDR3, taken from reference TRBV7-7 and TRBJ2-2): GAGVSQSPRYKVTKRGQDVTLRCDPISSHATLYWYQQALGQGPEFLTYFNYEAQPDKSGLPSDRFSAERPEGSISTLTIQRTEQRDSAMYRCASSLTAGELFFGEGSRLTVL.